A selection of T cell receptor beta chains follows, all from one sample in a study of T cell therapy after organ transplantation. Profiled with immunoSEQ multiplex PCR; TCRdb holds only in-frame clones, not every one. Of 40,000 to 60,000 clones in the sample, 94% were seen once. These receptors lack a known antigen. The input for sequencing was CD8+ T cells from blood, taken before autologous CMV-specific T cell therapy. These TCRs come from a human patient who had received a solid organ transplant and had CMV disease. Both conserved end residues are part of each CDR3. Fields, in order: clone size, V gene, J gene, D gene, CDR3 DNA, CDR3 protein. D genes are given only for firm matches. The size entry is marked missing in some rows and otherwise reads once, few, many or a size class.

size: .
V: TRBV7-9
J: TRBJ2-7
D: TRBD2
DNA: TGTGCCAGCAGCTTAGGGACTAGCGGGTCCTCCTACGAGCAGTACTTC
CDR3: CASSLGTSGSSYEQYF

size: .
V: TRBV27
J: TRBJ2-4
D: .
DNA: TGTGCCAGCAGCACAACGGGGAACATTCAGTACTTC
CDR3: CASSTTGNIQYF

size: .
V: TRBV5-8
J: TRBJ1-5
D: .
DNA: TGTGCCAGCAGCAACGCCTATCAGCCCCAGCATTTT
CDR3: CASSNAYQPQHF

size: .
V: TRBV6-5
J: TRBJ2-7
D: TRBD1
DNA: TGTGCCAGCAGTTACTCGGGACAGGGGCAGTACTTC
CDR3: CASSYSGQGQYF

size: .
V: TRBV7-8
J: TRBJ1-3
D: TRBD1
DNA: TGTGCCAGCAGCCAAGGACAGGATATTGGAAACACCATATATTTT
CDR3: CASSQGQDIGNTIYF

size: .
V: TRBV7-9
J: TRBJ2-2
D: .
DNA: TGTGCCAGCAGCTTACCAGGGAAGCTGTTTTTT
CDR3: CASSLPGKLFF

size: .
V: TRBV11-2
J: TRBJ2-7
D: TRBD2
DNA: TGTGCCAGCAGCTTGTTTATGGCGGGAGGACTTGTTTACGAGCAGTACTTC
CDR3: CASSLFMAGGLVYEQYF

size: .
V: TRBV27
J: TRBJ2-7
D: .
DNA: TGTGCCAGCAACCCTTCGGGGCAGGGAGTCTACGAGCAGTACTTC
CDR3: CASNPSGQGVYEQYF

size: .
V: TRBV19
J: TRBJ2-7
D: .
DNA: TGTGCCAGTAGTATGGGGGGGCACTACGAGCAGTACTTC
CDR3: CASSMGGHYEQYF

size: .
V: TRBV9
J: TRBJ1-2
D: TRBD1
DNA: TGTGCCAGCAGCTTCCCTAGGGGACAGGATAAATATGGCTACACCTTC
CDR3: CASSFPRGQDKYGYTF

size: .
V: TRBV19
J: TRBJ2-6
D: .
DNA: TGTGCCAGTAGTATGACACCGGGACTGACCTCTGGGGCCAACGTCCTGACTTTC
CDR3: CASSMTPGLTSGANVLTF

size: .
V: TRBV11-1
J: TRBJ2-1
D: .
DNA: TGTGCCAGCAGGAGGACAGAGAGCTCCTACAATGAGCAGTTCTTC
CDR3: CASRRTESSYNEQFF

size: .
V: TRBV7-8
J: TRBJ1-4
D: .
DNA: TGTGCCAGCAGCCCATTATTGGCTAATGAAAAACTGTTTTTT
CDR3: CASSPLLANEKLFF

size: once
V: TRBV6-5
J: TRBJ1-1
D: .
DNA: TGTGCCAGCAGTCTGACAGACTATAACACTGAAGCTTTCTTT
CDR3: CASSLTDYNTEAFF

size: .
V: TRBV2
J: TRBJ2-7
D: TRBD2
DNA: TGTGCCAGCTTTGGGACTAGCGGCTCCTACGAGCAGTACTTC
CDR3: CASFGTSGSYEQYF

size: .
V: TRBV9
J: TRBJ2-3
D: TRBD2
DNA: TGTGCCAGCAGCGTAGTCGGGCTAGCGGGAATCGCCGGCACAGATACGCAGTATTTT
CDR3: CASSVVGLAGIAGTDTQYF

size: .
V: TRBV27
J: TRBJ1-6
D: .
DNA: TGTGCCAGCAGTTTAGAGTGGAATTCACCCCTCCACTTT
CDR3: CASSLEWNSPLHF

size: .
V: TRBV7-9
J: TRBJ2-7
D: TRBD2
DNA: TGTGCCAGCAGCACCCCCGGGACTAGCGGTGGCGAGCAGTACTTC
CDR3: CASSTPGTSGGEQYF

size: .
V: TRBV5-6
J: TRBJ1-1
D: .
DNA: TGTGCCAGCAGCTTGACAGGGTCGATGACTTTCTTT
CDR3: CASSLTGSMTFF

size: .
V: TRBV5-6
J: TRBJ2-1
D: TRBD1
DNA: TGTGCCAGCAGCTCGCGGACCGGGACAGGGGACTACAATGAGCAGTTCTTC
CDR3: CASSSRTGTGDYNEQFF

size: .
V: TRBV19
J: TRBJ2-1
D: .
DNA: TGTGCCAGTAGTATCGGTCCCCTCGAACACAATGAGCAGTTCTTC
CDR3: CASSIGPLEHNEQFF

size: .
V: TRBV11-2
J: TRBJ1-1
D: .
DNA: TGTGCCAGCAGCTTAGGGTCCACATATGAAGCTTTCTTT
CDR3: CASSLGSTYEAFF

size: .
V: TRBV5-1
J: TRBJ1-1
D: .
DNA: TGCGCCAGCAGCTTAGGGGGGAACACTGAAGCTTTCTTT
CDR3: CASSLGGNTEAFF

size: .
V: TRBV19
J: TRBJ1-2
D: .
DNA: TGTGCCAGTAGTATGTCTGCCGCGCACAACTATGGCTACACCTTC
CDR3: CASSMSAAHNYGYTF

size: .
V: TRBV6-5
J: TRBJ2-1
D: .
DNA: TGTGCCAGCAGTTTGGACCGAGGGGGCAATGAGCAGTTCTTC
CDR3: CASSLDRGGNEQFF

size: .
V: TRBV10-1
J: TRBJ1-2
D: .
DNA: TGCGCCAGCGGGCCTAAGAGGACGGATGGCTACACCTTC
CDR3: CASGPKRTDGYTF

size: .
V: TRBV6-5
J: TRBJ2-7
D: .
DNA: TGTGCCAGCAGCTATACTGGGGAGGACCGCTACGAGCAGTACTTC
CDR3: CASSYTGEDRYEQYF

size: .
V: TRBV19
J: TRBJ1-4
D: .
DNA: TGTGCCAGTATCCCGACAGCAGCAACTAATGAAAAACTGTTTTTT
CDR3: CASIPTAATNEKLFF